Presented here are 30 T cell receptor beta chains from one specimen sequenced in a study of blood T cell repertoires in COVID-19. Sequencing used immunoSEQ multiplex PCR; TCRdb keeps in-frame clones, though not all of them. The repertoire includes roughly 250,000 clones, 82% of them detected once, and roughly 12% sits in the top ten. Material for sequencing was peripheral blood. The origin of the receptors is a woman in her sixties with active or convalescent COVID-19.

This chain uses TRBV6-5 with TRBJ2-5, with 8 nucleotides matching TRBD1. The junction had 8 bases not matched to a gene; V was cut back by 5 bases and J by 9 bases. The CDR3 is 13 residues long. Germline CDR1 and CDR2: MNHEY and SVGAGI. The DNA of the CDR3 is TGTGCCAGCAGTCGGACAGGGAGAGGGGCCCAGTACTTC. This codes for CASSRTGRGAQYF.

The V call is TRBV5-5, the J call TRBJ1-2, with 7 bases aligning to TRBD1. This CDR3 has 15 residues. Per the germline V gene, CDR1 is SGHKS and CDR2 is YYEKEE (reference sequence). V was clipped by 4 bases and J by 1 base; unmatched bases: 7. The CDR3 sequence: CASSQDRLGNYGYTF. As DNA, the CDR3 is TGTGCCAGCAGCCAGGACAGGCTCGGTAACTATGGCTACACCTTC.

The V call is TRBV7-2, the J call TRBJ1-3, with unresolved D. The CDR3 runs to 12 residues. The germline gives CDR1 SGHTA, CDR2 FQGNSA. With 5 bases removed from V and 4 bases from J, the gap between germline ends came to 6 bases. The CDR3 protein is CASSLYGNTIYF. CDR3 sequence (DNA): TGTGCCAGCAGCCTCTACGGAAACACCATATATTTT.

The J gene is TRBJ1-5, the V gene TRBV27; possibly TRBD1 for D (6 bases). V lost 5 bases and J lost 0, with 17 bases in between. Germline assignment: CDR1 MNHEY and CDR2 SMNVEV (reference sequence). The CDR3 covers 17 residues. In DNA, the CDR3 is TGTGCCAGCAGTATACTGACAGGAGACCATAGCAATCAGCCCCAGCATTTT. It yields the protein CASSILTGDHSNQPQHF.

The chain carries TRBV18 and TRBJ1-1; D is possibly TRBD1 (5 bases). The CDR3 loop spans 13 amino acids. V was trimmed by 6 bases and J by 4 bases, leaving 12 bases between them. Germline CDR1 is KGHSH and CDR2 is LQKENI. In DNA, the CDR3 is TGTGCCAGCTCGAGGCCGGGGGGCACTGAAGCTTTCTTT. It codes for CASSRPGGTEAFF. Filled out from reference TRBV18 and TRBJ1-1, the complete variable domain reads NAGVMQNPRHLVRRRGQEARLRCSPMKGHSHVYWYRQLPEEGLKFMVYLQKENIIDESGMPKERFSAEFPKEGPSILRIQQVVRGDSAAYFCASSRPGGTEAFFGQGTRLTVV.

CDR3: CASSLPPGGEQFF. CDR3 DNA sequence: TGTGCCAGCAGCCTCCCCCCGGGGGGGGAGCAGTTCTTC. This chain links TRBV3-1 (or the pseudogene TRBV3-2) with TRBJ2-1; 8 positions match TRBD2. This CDR3 region has 13 residues. The trim removed 4 bases at V and 10 bases at J, leaving 6 bases unmatched. Germline assignment: CDR1 LGHDT and CDR2 YNNKEL (reference sequence).

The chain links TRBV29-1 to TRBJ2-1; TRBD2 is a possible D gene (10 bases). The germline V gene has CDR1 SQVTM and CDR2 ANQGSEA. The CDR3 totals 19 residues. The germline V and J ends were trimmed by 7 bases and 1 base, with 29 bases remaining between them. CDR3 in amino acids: CSGKQGAGLAGVSYNEQFF. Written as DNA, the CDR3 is TGCAGCGGAAAACAGGGGGCAGGGCTAGCGGGGGTATCCTACAATGAGCAGTTCTTC.

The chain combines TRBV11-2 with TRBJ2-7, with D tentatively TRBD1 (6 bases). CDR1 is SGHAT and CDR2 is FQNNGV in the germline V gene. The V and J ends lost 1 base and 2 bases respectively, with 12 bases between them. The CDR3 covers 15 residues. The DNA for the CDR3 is TGTGCCAGCAGCTTAGCCCCGACAGGAACCTACGAGCAGTACTTC. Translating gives CASSLAPTGTYEQYF.

The CDR3 bases are TGTGCCAGCGGCGGGGGCTCCTACAATGAGCAGTTCTTC. It codes for CASGGGSYNEQFF. This chain links TRBV3-1 (or the pseudogene TRBV3-2) with TRBJ2-1; 7 bases map to TRBD2. The germline V gene has CDR1 LGHDT and CDR2 YNNKEL (reference sequence). V trimming: 8 bases; J trimming: 0 bases; junction bases outside the gene matches: 1. This CDR3 contains 13 residues.

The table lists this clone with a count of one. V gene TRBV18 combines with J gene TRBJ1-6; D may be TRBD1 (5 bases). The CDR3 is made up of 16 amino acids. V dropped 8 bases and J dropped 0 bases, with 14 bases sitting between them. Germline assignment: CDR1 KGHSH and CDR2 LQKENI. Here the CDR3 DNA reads TGTGCCAGCACGGAGGGGTCGAGCTCCTATAATTCACCCCTCCACTTT. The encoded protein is CASTEGSSSYNSPLHF. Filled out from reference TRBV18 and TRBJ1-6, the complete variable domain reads NAGVMQNPRHLVRRRGQEARLRCSPMKGHSHVYWYRQLPEEGLKFMVYLQKENIIDESGMPKERFSAEFPKEGPSILRIQQVVRGDSAAYFCASTEGSSSYNSPLHFGNGTRLTVT.

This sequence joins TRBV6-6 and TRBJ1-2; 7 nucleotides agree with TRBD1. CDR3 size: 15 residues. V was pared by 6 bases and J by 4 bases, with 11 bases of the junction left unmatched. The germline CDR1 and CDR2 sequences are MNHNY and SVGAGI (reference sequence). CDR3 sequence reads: CASSRQGPRGYGYTF. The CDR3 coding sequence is TGTGCCAGCAGCCGACAGGGTCCCAGAGGCTATGGCTACACCTTC.

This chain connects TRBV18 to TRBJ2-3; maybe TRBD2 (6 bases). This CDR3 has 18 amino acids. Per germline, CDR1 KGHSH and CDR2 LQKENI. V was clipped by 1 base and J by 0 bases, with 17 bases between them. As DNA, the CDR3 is TGTGCCAGCTCACCACAACCTCCAGGGACTGGAAGCACAGATACGCAGTATTTT. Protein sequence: CASSPQPPGTGSTDTQYF.

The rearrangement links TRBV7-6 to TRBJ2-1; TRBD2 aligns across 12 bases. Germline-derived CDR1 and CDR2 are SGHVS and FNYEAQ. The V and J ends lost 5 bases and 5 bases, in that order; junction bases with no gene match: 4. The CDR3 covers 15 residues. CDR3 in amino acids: CASSNGLAGHNEQFF. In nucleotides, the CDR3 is TGTGCCAGCAGCAACGGACTAGCGGGGCACAATGAGCAGTTCTTC.

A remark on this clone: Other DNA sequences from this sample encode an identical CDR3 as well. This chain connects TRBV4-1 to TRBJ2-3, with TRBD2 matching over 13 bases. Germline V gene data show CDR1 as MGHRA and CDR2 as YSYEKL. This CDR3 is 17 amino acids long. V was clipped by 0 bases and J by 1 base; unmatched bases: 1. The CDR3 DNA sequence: TGCGCCAGCAGCCAAGATGGGACTAGCGGGGGCACAGATACGCAGTATTTT. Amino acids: CASSQDGTSGGTDTQYF.

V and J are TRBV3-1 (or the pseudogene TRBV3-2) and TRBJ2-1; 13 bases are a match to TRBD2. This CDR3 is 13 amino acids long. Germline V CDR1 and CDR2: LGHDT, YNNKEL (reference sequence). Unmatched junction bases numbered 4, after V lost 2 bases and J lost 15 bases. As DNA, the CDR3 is TGTGCCAGCAGCCAAACTAGCGGGGGGGCCGGGTTCTTC. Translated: CASSQTSGGAGFF.

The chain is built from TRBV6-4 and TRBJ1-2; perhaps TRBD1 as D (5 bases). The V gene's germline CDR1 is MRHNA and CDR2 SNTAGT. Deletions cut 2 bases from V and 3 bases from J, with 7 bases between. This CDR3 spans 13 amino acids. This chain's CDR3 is CASSDGHDYGYTF. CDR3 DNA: TGTGCCAGCAGTGACGGACACGACTATGGCTACACCTTC.

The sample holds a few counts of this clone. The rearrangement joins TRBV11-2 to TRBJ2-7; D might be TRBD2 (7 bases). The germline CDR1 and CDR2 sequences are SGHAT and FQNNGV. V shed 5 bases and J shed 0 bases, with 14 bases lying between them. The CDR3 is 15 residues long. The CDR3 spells CASSTRGGSSYEQYF. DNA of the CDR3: TGTGCCAGCAGCACCAGGGGAGGGAGCTCCTACGAGCAGTACTTC.

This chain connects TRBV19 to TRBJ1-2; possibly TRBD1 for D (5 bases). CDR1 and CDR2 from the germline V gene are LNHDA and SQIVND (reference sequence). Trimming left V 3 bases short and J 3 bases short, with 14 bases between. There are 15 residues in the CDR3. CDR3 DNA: TGTGCCAGTAGTATCCCCGGGGGGGTGGACTATGGCTACACCTTC. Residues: CASSIPGGVDYGYTF. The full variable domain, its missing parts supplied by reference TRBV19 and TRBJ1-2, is DGGITQSPKYLFRKEGQNVTLSCEQNLNHDAMYWYRQDPGQGLRLIYYSQIVNDFQKGDIAEGYSVSREKKESFPLTVTSAQKNPTAFYLCASSIPGGVDYGYTFGSGTRLTVV.

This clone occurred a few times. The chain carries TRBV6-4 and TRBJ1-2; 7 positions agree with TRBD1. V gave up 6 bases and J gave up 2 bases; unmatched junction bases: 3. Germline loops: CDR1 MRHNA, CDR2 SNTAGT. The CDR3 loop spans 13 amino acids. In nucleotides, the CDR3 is TGTGCCAGCAGCCCGACAGGGAACTATGGCTACACCTTC. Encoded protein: CASSPTGNYGYTF.

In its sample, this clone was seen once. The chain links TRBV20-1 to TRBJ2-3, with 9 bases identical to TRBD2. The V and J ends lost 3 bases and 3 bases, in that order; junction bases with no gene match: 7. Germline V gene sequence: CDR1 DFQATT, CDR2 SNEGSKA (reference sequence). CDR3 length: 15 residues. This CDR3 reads CSASIAGGITDTQYF. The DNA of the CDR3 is TGCAGTGCTAGTATCGCGGGGGGGATAACAGATACGCAGTATTTT.

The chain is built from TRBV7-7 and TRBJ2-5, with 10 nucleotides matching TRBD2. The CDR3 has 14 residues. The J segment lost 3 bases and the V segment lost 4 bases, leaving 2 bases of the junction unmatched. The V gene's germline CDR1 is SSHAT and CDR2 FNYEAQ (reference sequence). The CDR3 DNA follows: TGTGCCAGCAGCTCAACTAGCGGGGAAGAGACCCAGTACTTC. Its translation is CASSSTSGEETQYF.

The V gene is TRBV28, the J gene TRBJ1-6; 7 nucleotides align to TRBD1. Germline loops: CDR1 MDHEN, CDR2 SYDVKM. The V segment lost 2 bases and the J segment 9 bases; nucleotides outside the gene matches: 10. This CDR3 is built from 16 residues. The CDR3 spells CASSLGPGQQSSPLHF. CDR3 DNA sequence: TGTGCCAGCAGTTTAGGGCCGGGACAGCAGAGTTCACCCCTCCACTTT. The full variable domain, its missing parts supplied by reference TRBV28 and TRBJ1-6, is DVKVTQSSRYLVKRTGEKVFLECVQDMDHENMFWYRQDPGLGLRLIYFSYDVKMKEKGDIPEGYSVSREKKERFSLILESASTNQTSMYLCASSLGPGQQSSPLHFGNGTRLTVT.

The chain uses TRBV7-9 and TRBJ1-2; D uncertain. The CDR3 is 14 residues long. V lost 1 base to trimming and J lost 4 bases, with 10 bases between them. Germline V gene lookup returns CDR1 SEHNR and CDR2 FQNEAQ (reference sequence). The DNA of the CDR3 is TGTGCCAGCAGCTTAGAGTGGGGAGGCTATGGCTACACCTTC. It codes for CASSLEWGGYGYTF.

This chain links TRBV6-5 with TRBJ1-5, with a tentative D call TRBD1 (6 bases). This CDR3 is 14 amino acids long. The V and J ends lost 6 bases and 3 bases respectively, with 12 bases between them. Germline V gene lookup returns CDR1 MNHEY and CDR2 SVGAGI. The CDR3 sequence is CASSQTGFNQPQHF. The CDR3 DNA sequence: TGTGCCAGCAGCCAGACAGGCTTCAATCAGCCCCAGCATTTT.

The CDR3 here is CATETGSIANTGELFF. The DNA for the CDR3 is TGTGCCACCGAGACAGGTTCTATCGCGAACACCGGGGAGCTGTTTTTT. V is TRBV19 and J is TRBJ2-2, with D possibly being TRBD1 (6 bases). V shed 10 bases and J shed 0 bases, with 18 bases lying between them. Per germline, CDR1 LNHDA and CDR2 SQIVND (reference sequence). CDR3 length: 16 amino acids.

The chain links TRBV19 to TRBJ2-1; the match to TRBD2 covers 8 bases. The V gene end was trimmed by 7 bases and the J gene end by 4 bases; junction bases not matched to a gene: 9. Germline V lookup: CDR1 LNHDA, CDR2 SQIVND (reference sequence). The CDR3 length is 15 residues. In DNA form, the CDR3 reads TGTGCCAGTAATCCTCCCGGGGGGGCATACAATGAGCAGTTCTTC. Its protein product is CASNPPGGAYNEQFF.

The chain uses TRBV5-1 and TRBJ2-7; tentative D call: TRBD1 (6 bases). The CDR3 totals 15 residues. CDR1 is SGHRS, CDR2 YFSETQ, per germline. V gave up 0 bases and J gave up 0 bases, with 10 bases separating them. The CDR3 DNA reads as TGCGCCAGCAGCTTGGGACAGGTGGCCTCCTACGAGCAGTACTTC. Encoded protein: CASSLGQVASYEQYF.

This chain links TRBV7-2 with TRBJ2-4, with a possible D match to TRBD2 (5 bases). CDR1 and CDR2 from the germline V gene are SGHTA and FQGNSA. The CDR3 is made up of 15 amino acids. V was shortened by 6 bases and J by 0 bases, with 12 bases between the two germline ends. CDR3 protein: CASRKRAAAKNIQYF. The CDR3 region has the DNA TGTGCCAGCAGGAAGAGGGCAGCAGCCAAAAACATTCAGTACTTC.

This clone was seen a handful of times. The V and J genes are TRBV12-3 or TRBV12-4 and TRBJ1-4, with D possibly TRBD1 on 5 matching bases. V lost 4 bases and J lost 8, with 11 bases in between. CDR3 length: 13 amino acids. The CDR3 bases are TGTGCCAGCAGTTATCAGGGTGGAGAAAAACTGTTTTTT. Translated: CASSYQGGEKLFF.

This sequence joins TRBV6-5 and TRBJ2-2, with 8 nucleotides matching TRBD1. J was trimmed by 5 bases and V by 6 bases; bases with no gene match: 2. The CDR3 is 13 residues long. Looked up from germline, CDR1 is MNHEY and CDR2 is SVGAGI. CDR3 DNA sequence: TGTGCCAGCAGGCGGACAGGGACCGGGGAGCTGTTTTTT. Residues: CASRRTGTGELFF.